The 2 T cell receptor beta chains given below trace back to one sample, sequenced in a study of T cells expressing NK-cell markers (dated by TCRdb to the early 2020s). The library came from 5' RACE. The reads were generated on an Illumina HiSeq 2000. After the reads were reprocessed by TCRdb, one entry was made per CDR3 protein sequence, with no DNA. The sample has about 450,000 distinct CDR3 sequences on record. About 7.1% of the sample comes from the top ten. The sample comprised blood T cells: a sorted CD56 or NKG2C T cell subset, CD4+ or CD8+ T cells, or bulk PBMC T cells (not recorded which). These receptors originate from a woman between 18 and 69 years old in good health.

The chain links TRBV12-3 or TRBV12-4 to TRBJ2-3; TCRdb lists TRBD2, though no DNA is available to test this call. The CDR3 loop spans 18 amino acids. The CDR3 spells CASSLDIPGLLVIHTQYF.

This CDR3 reads CASSSRLAGNYNEQFF. V usage is TRBV28 and J usage is TRBJ2-1; with no DNA, the TCRdb D assignment of TRBD2 cannot be verified. CDR3 size: 16 residues. Germline-derived CDR1 and CDR2 are MDHEN and SYDVKM.